The 3 T cell receptor beta chains in this list originate from one sample, sequenced in a study of cytotoxic CD8 clonotypes in ibrutinib-treated CLL. Generated by immunoSEQ multiplex PCR, the TCRdb table keeps only in-frame clones and is missing some. The sample has under 200,000 clones; more than 65% are singletons. Sequencing used PBMCs, obtained after 12 months of ibrutinib treatment. These receptors all stem from a human donor with chronic lymphocytic leukemia.

The chain recombines TRBV4-1 with TRBJ2-1, with D maybe TRBD2 (6 bases). Germline values: CDR1 MGHRA, CDR2 YSYEKL. CDR3 size: 16 residues. V was cut by 1 base and J by 2 bases, with 12 bases left in between. The CDR3 region is CASSQVPGETYNEQFF. The CDR3, as DNA: TGCGCCAGCAGCCAAGTCCCGGGGGAGACCTACAATGAGCAGTTCTTC.

The gene calls are TRBV6-6 and TRBJ2-3; 8 bases map to TRBD2. The CDR3 is 15 residues long. Germline-derived CDR1 and CDR2 are MNHNY and SVGAGI (reference sequence). V gave up 1 base and J gave up 1 base; unmatched junction bases: 1. CDR3 residues: CASSYWRGGTDTQYF. The CDR3 DNA reads as TGTGCCAGCAGTTACTGGCGGGGGGGCACAGATACGCAGTATTTT.

This clone has more than one count but fewer than ten. The chain couples TRBV4-3 to TRBJ2-6; no reliable D call. CDR3 length: 17 amino acids. Germline assignment: CDR1 LGHNA and CDR2 YSLEER. Trimming took off 0 bases at V and 4 bases at J, with 13 bases between the two ends. CDR3 residues: CASSQDPDAVGANVLTF. The DNA of the CDR3 is TGCGCCAGCAGCCAAGATCCCGACGCGGTCGGGGCCAACGTCCTGACTTTC.